A selection of T cell receptor beta chains follows, all from one sample in a study of regulatory T cells in long-lasting Graves disease. TCRdb passed the multiplex PCR reads through MiXCR, listing each CDR3 protein once. The sample comprises more than 400,000 distinct CDR3 sequences, 16% of which are singletons, and about 11% rests with the top ten. Another study also made use of these data, one on T cells in Graves' hyperthyroidism and ophthalmopathy.

Material: peripheral blood mononuclear cells (PBMCs), obtained at new diagnosis, from a patient treated with antithyroid drugs. The receptor set was obtained from a woman in her thirties with Graves disease. Both conserved end residues are part of each CDR3. D genes are given only for firm matches. Clone size is not always given. Where it is, it says once, few, many or a class for expanded clones.

TRBV6-2/TRBV6-3	.	TRBJ1-2	many	TGTGCCAGCAGTGAAGTGGGCCGTTATGGCTACACCTTC	CASSEVGRYGYTF
TRBV30	.	TRBJ1-2	few	TGTGCCTGGAGTGGCCGGGGAGACTACACCTTC	CAWSGRGDYTF
TRBV29-1	.	TRBJ2-1	few	TGCAGCGTTGGTGATGAGCAGTTCTTC	CSVGDEQFF
TRBV5-1	.	TRBJ1-1	many	TGCGCCAGCAGCTTCCTGGGGGCCACTGAAGCTTTCTTT	CASSFLGATEAFF
TRBV7-3	.	TRBJ2-7	.	TGTGCCAGCAGCTTAGCACAGCGGTCCTCCTACGAGCAGTACTTC	CASSLAQRSSYEQYF
TRBV2	TRBD2	TRBJ2-3	many	TGTGCCAGCGGGGGACTAGCGGGCACAGATACGCAGTATTTT	CASGGLAGTDTQYF
TRBV3-2	.	TRBJ2-1	many	TGTGCCAGCAGCCAAGACTCTACGGACAGGGCGAAGTTCTTC	CASSQDSTDRAKFF
TRBV19	.	TRBJ1-1	few	TGTGCCAGTAGGTTGGGGCTCATGAACACTGAAGCTTTCTTT	CASRLGLMNTEAFF
TRBV30	TRBD2	TRBJ2-3	many	TGTGCCTGGAGTGGACTAGCGGGAGTAGATACGCAGTATTTT	CAWSGLAGVDTQYF
TRBV5-1	TRBD1	TRBJ2-7	many	TGCGCCAGCAGCGCCCGACAGGGGGTCTACGAGCAGTACTTC	CASSARQGVYEQYF
TRBV29-1	.	TRBJ2-3	many	TGCAGCGTTGTTAGGGGCGATACGCAGTATTTT	CSVVRGDTQYF
TRBV11-2	TRBD1	TRBJ2-1	many	TGTGCCAGCAGCTCTGCACGACAGGGGACGCAGTTCTTC	CASSSARQGTQFF
TRBV29-1	.	TRBJ1-1	many	TGCAGCGTGTCAGGGGCGAACACTGAAGCTTTCTTT	CSVSGANTEAFF
TRBV29-1	.	TRBJ1-1	many	TGCAGCGTTGAAGGTATAGGGGATAACACTGAAGCTTTCTTT	CSVEGIGDNTEAFF
TRBV5-6	TRBD1	TRBJ1-1	many	TGTGCCAGCAGCTTGGTTAGAGGCAGGGGGCGCTTGGGCACTGAAGCTTTCTTT	CASSLVRGRGRLGTEAFF
TRBV7-9	.	TRBJ2-1	many	TGTGCCAGCAGCTTTGGGGCCGGGACGAATGAGCAGTTCTTC	CASSFGAGTNEQFF
TRBV18	.	TRBJ2-5	many	TGTGCCAGCAAGGGCCCAGTGGGAGAGACCCAGTACTTC	CASKGPVGETQYF
TRBV7-3	.	TRBJ1-6	.	TGTGCCAGCAGCCACCTTCCTTGGAGTGGATCACCCCTCCACTTT	CASSHLPWSGSPLHF
TRBV2	.	TRBJ2-6	few	TGTGCCAGCCGGAAGTACTCTGGGGCCAACGTCCTGACTTTC	CASRKYSGANVLTF
TRBV24-1	TRBD1	TRBJ2-5	many	TGTGCCACCAGCCTCAGGGGGCACCCAGAGACCCAGTACTTC	CATSLRGHPETQYF
TRBV3-1	.	TRBJ2-1	many	TGTGCCAGCAGCCGGACTATGGCTGAGCAGTTCTTC	CASSRTMAEQFF
TRBV20-1	.	TRBJ2-7	.	TGCAGTGCTATGGACTGGATGAGCTCCTACGAGCAGTACTTC	CSAMDWMSSYEQYF
TRBV24-1	TRBD1	TRBJ2-7	many	TGTGCCACCAGTGACCCCACCGGGACAGGCACCTACGAGCAGTACTTC	CATSDPTGTGTYEQYF
TRBV30	.	TRBJ1-6	few	TGTGCCTGGAGTCCCCGGGGGTCGGTGAATTCACCCCTCCACTTT	CAWSPRGSVNSPLHF
TRBV30	.	TRBJ2-3	.	TGTGCCTGGACCGGGGGAGGCCCAGATACGCAGTATTTT	CAWTGGGPDTQYF
TRBV3-1	.	TRBJ1-1	many	TGTGCCAGCAGCCAAGAGTTATGGAGGGCGCGGGGCACTGAAGCTTTCTTT	CASSQELWRARGTEAFF
TRBV20-1	TRBD2	TRBJ2-5	many	TGCAGAGTCAGTGGGGGGGGGCAAGAGACCCAGTACTTC	CRVSGGGQETQYF
TRBV19	TRBD2	TRBJ2-2	.	TGTGCCAGTAGTAATCGGCGGGAGAGCTCCACCGGGGAGCTGTTTTTT	CASSNRRESSTGELFF
TRBV10-3	.	TRBJ1-1	.	TGTGCCATCAGTGGGAAGGGGGGGTATAACACTGAAGCTTTCTTT	CAISGKGGYNTEAFF
TRBV28	.	TRBJ2-7	.	TGTGCCAGCAGTTGGACATCCTACGAGCAGTACTTC	CASSWTSYEQYF
TRBV20-1	.	TRBJ1-1	few	TGCAGTGCTAGTGACAGCAGACTGAACACTGAAGCTTTCTTT	CSASDSRLNTEAFF
TRBV3-1	.	TRBJ2-2	many	TGTGCCAGCAGCCAATCCCTTTCAACAGTTACCGGGGAGCTGTTTTTT	CASSQSLSTVTGELFF
TRBV9	.	TRBJ2-3	few	TGTGCCAGCAGCGTAGTTGGTGCGTATGTCACAGATACGCAGTATTTT	CASSVVGAYVTDTQYF
TRBV3-1	.	TRBJ2-7	many	TGTGCCAGCAGCCGTGGCAGCGGGTTTTCAGGATCCTACGAGCAGTACTTC	CASSRGSGFSGSYEQYF
TRBV15	.	TRBJ1-2	many	TGTGCCACCAGCAGAGGAGCGACTCCCCCACTGGGCTATGGCTACACCTTC	CATSRGATPPLGYGYTF
TRBV28	.	TRBJ2-3	many	TGTGCCCACTCCCAGGGCGTTTTCAGCACAGATACGCAGTATTTT	CAHSQGVFSTDTQYF
TRBV12-3/TRBV12-4	.	TRBJ2-2	few	TGTGCCAGCAGCCCGACAGGGAGGTACACCGGGGAGCTGTTTTTT	CASSPTGRYTGELFF
TRBV28	TRBD2	TRBJ2-1	many	TGTGCCAGCAGCCCGACTAGCGGGATCTACAATGAGCAGTTCTTC	CASSPTSGIYNEQFF
TRBV13	.	TRBJ2-1	.	TGTGCCAGCAGCTTTCGGACTACCACCGAGGGGGATGAGCAGTTCTTC	CASSFRTTTEGDEQFF
TRBV20-1	.	TRBJ1-5	many	TGCAGTGCTAGAGGACAAAGCAATCAGCCCCAGCATTTT	CSARGQSNQPQHF
TRBV28	.	TRBJ1-2	.	TGTGCCAGTAGTTTAGAGAGCGGGCAACAGGGCTACACCTTC	CASSLESGQQGYTF
TRBV20-1	.	TRBJ2-1	many	TGCAGTGCTAGAGGCAGTGCGGCTAGATCCCTCGATGAGCAGTTCTTC	CSARGSAARSLDEQFF
TRBV20-1	TRBD2	TRBJ2-7	many	TGCAGTGCTAGAGTCACTTCCGGGACTAGCGGGAGAACAACCTACGAGCAGTACTTC	CSARVTSGTSGRTTYEQYF
TRBV25-1	TRBD2	TRBJ2-5	.	TGTGCCAGCAGGGACGAGCGGGGAACGGGACAAGAGACCCAGTACTTC	CASRDERGTGQETQYF
TRBV28	.	TRBJ2-2	.	TGTGCCAGCAGTTTAACCAACTCCGGGGAGCTGTTTTTT	CASSLTNSGELFF
TRBV5-1	.	TRBJ1-2	few	TGCGCCAGCAGCCAAGAAGATACCGGGACCCGATATGGCTACACCTTC	CASSQEDTGTRYGYTF
TRBV2	TRBD1	TRBJ2-1	.	TGTGCCAGTATCGCAGGGGGCTCGATCGGGGAGCAGTTCTTC	CASIAGGSIGEQFF